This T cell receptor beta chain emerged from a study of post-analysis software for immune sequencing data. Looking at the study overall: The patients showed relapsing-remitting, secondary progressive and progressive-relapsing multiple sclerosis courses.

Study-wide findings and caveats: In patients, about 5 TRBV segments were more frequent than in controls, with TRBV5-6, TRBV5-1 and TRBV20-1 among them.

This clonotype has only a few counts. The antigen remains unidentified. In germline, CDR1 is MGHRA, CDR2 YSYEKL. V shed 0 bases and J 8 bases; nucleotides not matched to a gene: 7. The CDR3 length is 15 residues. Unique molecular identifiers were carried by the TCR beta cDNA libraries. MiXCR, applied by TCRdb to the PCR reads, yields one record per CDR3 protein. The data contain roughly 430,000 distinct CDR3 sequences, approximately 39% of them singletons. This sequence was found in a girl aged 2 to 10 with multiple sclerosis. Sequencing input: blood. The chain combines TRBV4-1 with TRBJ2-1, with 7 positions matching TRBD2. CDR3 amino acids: CASSQDRGLVDEQFF. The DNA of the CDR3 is TGCGCCAGCAGCCAAGATCGAGGACTAGTGGATGAGCAGTTCTTC.